This record looks at one T cell receptor beta chain sequence and its context. As yet, its antigen is unknown. These data belong to a study of shared clonotypes between healthy human individuals. Study-level findings and limits: Of the naive CD4 clonotypes, around 5% were shared across a few donors.

Every subset's genomic DNA went evenly onto several immunoSEQ plates. The repertoire was sequenced with immunoSEQ multiplex PCR; TCRdb's copy has only in-frame clones and lacks some. Here the sample spans around 750,000 clones, about 74% being singletons. V dropped 5 bases and J dropped 0 bases, with 12 bases sitting between them. Germline V gives CDR1 SGHRS, CDR2 YFSETQ. This CDR3 has 15 residues. This sequence joins TRBV5-1 and TRBJ2-4; TRBD2 is a possible D gene (5 bases). Specimen: memory CD4+ T cells sorted from blood. The subset was: CD45RA-negative fraction. The sequence was obtained from a woman aged 25 to 39 in good health. The CDR3: CASRDLAGAKNIQYF. The CDR3 DNA reads as TGCGCCAGCAGAGACCTGGCGGGAGCCAAAAACATTCAGTACTTC. Full variable domain (missing parts from reference TRBV5-1 and TRBJ2-4): KAGVTQTPRYLIKTRGQQVTLSCSPISGHRSVSWYQQTPGQGLQFLFEYFSETQRNKGNFPGRFSGRQFSNSRSEMNVSTLELGDSALYLCASRDLAGAKNIQYFGAGTRLSVL.